A selection of T cell receptor beta chains follows, all from one sample in a study of blood T cell repertoires in COVID-19. The method was immunoSEQ multiplex PCR; TCRdb's version includes in-frame clones alone and lacks a portion of them. Of 120,000 to 150,000 clones listed, 85% are singletons. Sequences were obtained from PBMCs or T cells enriched from blood (not recorded which). The origin of the receptors is a woman between 40 and 55 years old who had recovered from COVID-19. Each CDR3 is given with its conserved first and last residue. D genes are given only for firm matches. Only part of the rows carry a size: once, few, many, or a class if the clone is expanded.

d_call: .; clone_size: .; j_call: TRBJ1-3; v_call: TRBV30; cdr3_aa: CAWEGGGAGNTIYF; cdr3_nt: TGTGCCTGGGAAGGCGGGGGCGCTGGAAACACCATATATTTT
d_call: TRBD2; clone_size: .; j_call: TRBJ2-3; v_call: TRBV13; cdr3_aa: CASSSLTGRVADTQYF; cdr3_nt: TGTGCCAGCAGTTCTTTGACCGGGAGGGTCGCAGATACGCAGTATTTT
d_call: TRBD2; clone_size: .; j_call: TRBJ2-1; v_call: TRBV2; cdr3_aa: CASTQGSGGAYEQFF; cdr3_nt: TGTGCCAGCACCCAGGGTAGCGGGGGGGCATATGAGCAGTTCTTC
d_call: .; clone_size: .; j_call: TRBJ2-3; v_call: TRBV7-9; cdr3_aa: CASSHRSLTDTQYF; cdr3_nt: TGTGCCAGCAGCCATAGGAGCCTCACAGATACGCAGTATTTT
d_call: .; clone_size: once; j_call: TRBJ2-5; v_call: TRBV18; cdr3_aa: CASSPSGKETQYF; cdr3_nt: TGTGCCAGCTCACCCTCGGGGAAAGAGACCCAGTACTTC
d_call: TRBD2; clone_size: .; j_call: TRBJ2-7; v_call: TRBV5-1; cdr3_aa: CARGLAGVYYEQYF; cdr3_nt: TGCGCCCGTGGACTAGCGGGAGTTTACTACGAGCAGTACTTC
d_call: .; clone_size: .; j_call: TRBJ2-1; v_call: TRBV29-1; cdr3_aa: CSSLDPGKNNEQFF; cdr3_nt: TGCAGCTCCCTCGATCCAGGAAAGAACAATGAGCAGTTCTTC
d_call: .; clone_size: .; j_call: TRBJ1-1; v_call: TRBV9; cdr3_aa: CASSPPGNTEAFF; cdr3_nt: TGTGCCAGCAGCCCCCCAGGGAACACTGAAGCTTTCTTT
d_call: TRBD1; clone_size: .; j_call: TRBJ1-2; v_call: TRBV5-1; cdr3_aa: CASRSGQGKSNYGYTF; cdr3_nt: TGCGCCAGCAGATCGGGACAGGGGAAGTCTAACTATGGCTACACCTTC
d_call: .; clone_size: .; j_call: TRBJ1-1; v_call: TRBV3-1/TRBV3-2; cdr3_aa: CASSQGAAENTEAFF; cdr3_nt: TGTGCCAGCAGCCAGGGGGCCGCGGAGAACACTGAAGCTTTCTTT
d_call: .; clone_size: .; j_call: TRBJ1-5; v_call: TRBV6-7; cdr3_aa: CASRSRDNRNQPQHF; cdr3_nt: TGTGCCAGCAGGTCCCGGGACAACCGCAATCAGCCCCAGCATTTT
d_call: TRBD2; clone_size: once; j_call: TRBJ2-1; v_call: TRBV6-1; cdr3_aa: CASSGTSGRARNEQFF; cdr3_nt: TGTGCCAGCAGTGGCACTAGCGGGAGAGCGAGAAATGAGCAGTTCTTC
d_call: .; clone_size: .; j_call: TRBJ1-1; v_call: TRBV10-3; cdr3_aa: CAISFEGGEAFF; cdr3_nt: TGTGCCATCTCCTTCGAAGGCGGTGAAGCTTTCTTT
d_call: TRBD1; clone_size: .; j_call: TRBJ2-1; v_call: TRBV27; cdr3_aa: CASSLTGDAYNEQFF; cdr3_nt: TGTGCCAGCTCCCTGACAGGGGATGCGTACAATGAGCAGTTCTTC
d_call: TRBD2; clone_size: once; j_call: TRBJ2-1; v_call: TRBV6-5; cdr3_aa: CASSYLSGGKTNEQFF; cdr3_nt: TGTGCCAGCAGTTACCTTAGCGGGGGAAAGACCAATGAGCAGTTCTTC
d_call: .; clone_size: .; j_call: TRBJ2-1; v_call: TRBV6-4; cdr3_aa: CASSEELLENNEQFF; cdr3_nt: TGTGCCAGCAGTGAGGAACTACTTGAGAACAATGAGCAGTTCTTC
d_call: .; clone_size: .; j_call: TRBJ1-3; v_call: TRBV5-1; cdr3_aa: CASSLGDNSGNTIYF; cdr3_nt: TGCGCCAGCAGCTTGGGAGACAACTCTGGAAACACCATATATTTT
d_call: .; clone_size: few; j_call: TRBJ2-2; v_call: TRBV3-1/TRBV3-2; cdr3_aa: CASSQRQGLNTGELFF; cdr3_nt: TGTGCCAGCAGCCAGAGACAGGGACTGAACACCGGGGAGCTGTTTTTT
d_call: .; clone_size: .; j_call: TRBJ1-2; v_call: TRBV6-5; cdr3_aa: CASRGEGVWYGYTF; cdr3_nt: TGTGCCAGCAGGGGAGAGGGGGTGTGGTATGGCTACACCTTC
d_call: TRBD1; clone_size: .; j_call: TRBJ1-2; v_call: TRBV30; cdr3_aa: CAWSLGVGQDYGYTF; cdr3_nt: TGTGCCTGGAGTCTTGGAGTGGGACAGGACTATGGCTACACCTTC
d_call: .; clone_size: .; j_call: TRBJ2-7; v_call: TRBV19; cdr3_aa: CASSPRLGGFSYEQYF; cdr3_nt: TGTGCCAGTAGTCCACGATTGGGAGGTTTTTCCTACGAGCAGTACTTC
d_call: .; clone_size: .; j_call: TRBJ1-3; v_call: TRBV12-3/TRBV12-4; cdr3_aa: CAVRDVGNTIYF; cdr3_nt: TGTGCCGTTCGGGATGTAGGAAACACCATATATTTT
d_call: .; clone_size: .; j_call: TRBJ2-1; v_call: TRBV12-3/TRBV12-4; cdr3_aa: CASSPYRADEQFF; cdr3_nt: TGTGCCAGCAGTCCCTACAGGGCCGATGAGCAGTTCTTC
d_call: TRBD2; clone_size: .; j_call: TRBJ2-7; v_call: TRBV9; cdr3_aa: CASSVASGRLYEQYF; cdr3_nt: TGTGCCAGCAGCGTAGCTAGCGGGAGGTTATACGAGCAGTACTTC
d_call: .; clone_size: .; j_call: TRBJ1-5; v_call: TRBV30; cdr3_aa: CAWSVGDTGNQPQHF; cdr3_nt: TGTGCCTGGAGTGTCGGGGATACAGGGAATCAGCCCCAGCATTTT
d_call: TRBD2; clone_size: few; j_call: TRBJ2-1; v_call: TRBV2; cdr3_aa: CASSERLAGYNEQFF; cdr3_nt: TGTGCCAGCAGTGAAAGGCTAGCGGGCTACAATGAGCAGTTCTTC
d_call: .; clone_size: .; j_call: TRBJ2-3; v_call: TRBV25-1; cdr3_aa: CASSVLGATDTQYF; cdr3_nt: TGTGCCAGCAGTGTCTTGGGGGCGACGGATACGCAGTATTTT
d_call: TRBD2; clone_size: .; j_call: TRBJ2-1; v_call: TRBV30; cdr3_aa: CAWSSGTGGGDNEQFF; cdr3_nt: TGTGCCTGGAGCTCTGGGACGGGAGGAGGGGACAATGAGCAGTTCTTC
d_call: .; clone_size: .; j_call: TRBJ2-7; v_call: TRBV4-1; cdr3_aa: CASSQDSWVDGVRDEQYF; cdr3_nt: TGCGCCAGCAGCCAAGATTCCTGGGTGGACGGGGTTAGGGACGAGCAGTACTTC
d_call: .; clone_size: .; j_call: TRBJ1-2; v_call: TRBV19; cdr3_aa: CASSRDTLYGYTF; cdr3_nt: TGTGCCAGTAGTAGGGACACCCTCTATGGCTACACCTTC
d_call: .; clone_size: .; j_call: TRBJ1-2; v_call: TRBV5-1; cdr3_aa: CASSLRYQPGQNQGYTF; cdr3_nt: TGCGCCAGCAGCTTACGCTACCAACCGGGACAAAATCAAGGCTACACCTTC
d_call: .; clone_size: .; j_call: TRBJ2-4; v_call: TRBV12-5; cdr3_aa: CASGLGGDRAKNIQYF; cdr3_nt: TGTGCTAGTGGTTTGGGGGGGGACAGAGCCAAAAACATTCAGTACTTC
d_call: .; clone_size: .; j_call: TRBJ2-5; v_call: TRBV5-1; cdr3_aa: CASVADNRQETQYF; cdr3_nt: TGCGCCAGCGTGGCAGATAACCGCCAAGAGACCCAGTACTTC
d_call: .; clone_size: .; j_call: TRBJ2-1; v_call: TRBV4-1; cdr3_aa: CASSYLARNNEQFF; cdr3_nt: TGCGCCAGCAGCTATCTGGCGCGGAACAATGAGCAGTTCTTC
d_call: .; clone_size: .; j_call: TRBJ2-3; v_call: TRBV3-1/TRBV3-2; cdr3_aa: CASSQVRDTQYF; cdr3_nt: TGTGCCAGCAGCCAAGTGCGGGATACGCAGTATTTT
d_call: .; clone_size: .; j_call: TRBJ1-5; v_call: TRBV6-1; cdr3_aa: CASSEDRVQPQHF; cdr3_nt: TGTGCCAGCAGTGAAGATCGTGTTCAGCCCCAGCATTTT
d_call: TRBD1; clone_size: .; j_call: TRBJ2-1; v_call: TRBV5-4; cdr3_aa: CASSLGQGAIEQFF; cdr3_nt: TGTGCCAGCAGCTTGGGACAGGGGGCAATTGAGCAGTTCTTC
d_call: .; clone_size: .; j_call: TRBJ2-1; v_call: TRBV7-9; cdr3_aa: CASSLPEGSEQFF; cdr3_nt: TGTGCCAGCAGCTTACCTGAAGGGAGCGAGCAGTTCTTC
d_call: TRBD1; clone_size: .; j_call: TRBJ1-2; v_call: TRBV28; cdr3_aa: CASSFRGQGYTF; cdr3_nt: TGTGCCAGCAGTTTCAGGGGGCAAGGCTACACCTTC
d_call: .; clone_size: .; j_call: TRBJ2-1; v_call: TRBV19; cdr3_aa: CASSMTGNEQFF; cdr3_nt: TGTGCCAGTAGCATGACTGGCAATGAGCAGTTCTTC
d_call: TRBD1; clone_size: .; j_call: TRBJ1-2; v_call: TRBV12-3/TRBV12-4; cdr3_aa: CASSYRGGYTF; cdr3_nt: TGTGCCAGCAGTTACAGGGGAGGCTACACCTTC
d_call: TRBD1; clone_size: medium-sized; j_call: TRBJ1-5; v_call: TRBV19; cdr3_aa: CASRTGRLVSNQPQHF; cdr3_nt: TGTGCCAGTCGGACAGGAAGGTTAGTTAGCAATCAGCCCCAGCATTTT
d_call: .; clone_size: few; j_call: TRBJ1-1; v_call: TRBV3-1/TRBV3-2; cdr3_aa: CASSRPTENTEAFF; cdr3_nt: TGTGCCAGCAGCCGACCGACAGAGAACACTGAAGCTTTCTTT
d_call: TRBD1; clone_size: .; j_call: TRBJ1-2; v_call: TRBV7-8; cdr3_aa: CASSQSRDSSYGYTF; cdr3_nt: TGTGCCAGCAGCCAGAGCCGGGACAGCTCCTATGGCTACACCTTC
d_call: .; clone_size: .; j_call: TRBJ2-1; v_call: TRBV5-4; cdr3_aa: CASSLTPSSYNEQFF; cdr3_nt: TGTGCCAGCAGCTTGACGCCCAGCTCCTACAATGAGCAGTTCTTC
d_call: .; clone_size: once; j_call: TRBJ2-2; v_call: TRBV14; cdr3_aa: CASSQWQNTGELFF; cdr3_nt: TGTGCCAGCAGCCAGTGGCAGAACACCGGGGAGCTGTTTTTT